The clone carrying this T cell receptor (beta chain) appeared a few times. The sample is drawn from a study of blood T cell repertoires in COVID-19. The wider study: The United States, Italy and Spain supplied acute and convalescent COVID-19 samples. PBMCs, B-cell-depleted T cells, or T cells were the source of the cDNA or gDNA that made up the material.

The CDR3 consists of 14 residues. Germline assignment: CDR1 WNHNN and CDR2 SYGVQD (reference sequence). Trimming cost V 6 bases and J 4 bases; bases outside gene matches: 9. Source study methods: Nucleated cell number was recorded as an estimate derived from reference gene primer amplification. This table comes from immunoSEQ multiplex PCR, and its TCRdb copy is limited to in-frame clones, with some not included. The V and J calls and the clone size are those of that table, but D and trimming were determined from the DNA. The profile shows 400,000 or so clones, approximately 87% of them singletons. The sequence came from a man in his forties in a cohort exposed to, infected with or recovered from COVID-19 (not recorded which). The chain recombines TRBV10-1 with TRBJ2-7; 7 bases line up with TRBD1. Sequencing was performed on PBMCs or T cells enriched from blood (not recorded which). CDR3 DNA sequence: TGCGCCAGCAGCTCCGGGACAGCCCAATACGAGCAGTACTTC. As protein: CASSSGTAQYEQYF.